This T cell receptor (beta chain) was captured in a study of T cell repertoires in cytomegalovirus infection. At the level of the study: CMV infection and matching HLA type were both indicated by public TCR beta signatures. Regarding the study as a whole: HLA-C-restricted TCR beta clonotypes specific for CMV led the ex vivo response.

This clonotype was recorded at least ten times. Antigen unknown. From the reads, TCRdb called clonotypes with MiXCR, one entry per CDR3 protein. The sample has roughly 130,000 distinct CDR3 sequences; more than 7% are singletons. The CDR3 totals 11 residues. Trimming pared 8 bases from V and 8 bases from J, leaving 12 bases between. Germline V gene sequence: CDR1 LNHDA, CDR2 SQIVND (reference sequence). This receptor was obtained from a human donor in good health (CMV status not recorded). Some clones in this sample may be carry-over from other donors' samples. V is TRBV19 and J is TRBJ1-1; D may be TRBD1 (5 bases). The sequenced sample was PBMCs. CDR3 nucleotides: TGTGCCAGTCTCCAGGGCCAAGAAGCTTTCTTT. Residues: CASLQGQEAFF. The full variable domain, with the rest looked up from reference TRBV19 and TRBJ1-1, is DGGITQSPKYLFRKEGQNVTLSCEQNLNHDAMYWYRQDPGQGLRLIYYSQIVNDFQKGDIAEGYSVSREKKESFPLTVTSAQKNPTAFYLCASLQGQEAFFGQGTRLTVV.